Listed here are 6 T cell receptor beta chains from one sample, sequenced in a study of immune heterogeneity within non-small cell lung tumors (dated by TCRdb to the late 2010s). Sequencing used a HiSeq X Ten. A multiplex PCR system amplified the TCR beta CDR3 region, with a first 10-cycle round using 32 V-gene forward and 13 J-gene reverse primers. Using fastp at Q25 and MiXCR, TCRdb reprocessed the public reads and kept productive beta chains. Rows matching on CDR3 protein sequence are summarized as one entry with the most common DNA and genes. The sample table records about 15,000 distinct CDR3 sequences; 30% to 35% of these occur just once. 15% of the sample is in the top ten clones. The TCR template was genomic DNA extracted from bulk tumor tissue, and roughly 600 ng of gDNA was amplified for each sample. During surgery, multiple biopsies were taken from each primary tumor and placed as far apart as possible within the tumor mass. The study cohort was described as untreated, and patients were newly diagnosed NSCLC cases undergoing curative surgery.

Sequenced material: lung tumor tissue. The receptors shown here come from a woman aged 45 to 65 with non-small cell lung cancer.

This clonotype is labeled as medium-sized (0.01 to 0.1%). The chain joins TRBV30 to TRBJ1-3; D call uncertain. The CDR3 runs 15 residues. Trimming removed 0 bases from V and 4 bases from J, with 13 bases in between. The V gene's germline CDR1 is GTSNPN and CDR2 SVGIG (reference sequence). CDR3 residues: CAWSVQTARGNTIYF. The CDR3 DNA follows: TGTGCCTGGAGTGTACAAACAGCAAGGGGAAACACCATATATTTT.

Notes on this clonotype: A much larger clone sits a single nucleotide away, making a read error possible. DNA of the CDR3: TGTGCCATCAGTAAGACAGGGGCCGTTTCACCCCTCCACTTT. The encoded protein is CAISKTGAVSPLHF. The rearrangement uses TRBV6-1 and TRBJ1-6, with 8 nucleotides matching TRBD1. Per the germline V gene, CDR1 is MNHNS and CDR2 is SASEGT. The CDR3 loop spans 14 amino acids.

This clonotype was seen a handful of times. V usage is TRBV6-5 and J usage is TRBJ1-5; D is possibly TRBD1 (5 bases). Germline loops: CDR1 MNHEY, CDR2 SVGAGI. Trimming took 0 bases from V and 7 from J, leaving 13 bases between them. The CDR3 sequence is 15 residues long. Written as DNA, the CDR3 is TGTGCCAGCAGTTACTCGGCAAAGGGGAGACAGCCCCAGCATTTT. It codes for CASSYSAKGRQPQHF.

The chain joins TRBV7-9 to TRBJ2-5; 9 bases agree with TRBD2. CDR3 length: 16 amino acids. The V gene end was trimmed by 5 bases and the J gene end by 4 bases; junction bases not matched to a gene: 11. From germline, CDR1 is SEHNR and CDR2 FQNEAQ (reference sequence). The CDR3 region is CASSRRAGGRGETQYF. The CDR3 region has the DNA TGTGCCAGCAGCCGACGGGCGGGAGGGAGAGGAGAGACCCAGTACTTC. Full variable domain (missing parts from reference TRBV7-9 and TRBJ2-5): DTGVSQNPRHKITKRGQNVTFRCDPISEHNRLYWYRQTLGQGPEFLTYFQNEAQLEKSRLLSDRFSAERPKGSFSTLEIQRTEQGDSAMYLCASSRRAGGRGETQYFGPGTRLLVL.

With respect to this clonotype: A clone one base away is much larger, so this may be a read error. The genes are TRBV20-1 and TRBJ1-6; a possible D gene is TRBD1 (6 bases). Deletions cut 4 bases from V and 6 bases from J, with 16 bases between. CDR3 size: 15 residues. Germline CDR1 and CDR2: DFQATT and SNEGSKA (reference sequence). The DNA of the CDR3 is TGCAGTGCTAAGGGGGGTGTGAGGGTTAATTCACCCCTCCACTTT. Translating it yields CSAKGGVRVNSPLHF.

This chain connects TRBV6-2 or TRBV6-3 to TRBJ1-1, with D perhaps TRBD1 (5 bases). V was trimmed by 7 bases and J by 6 bases, leaving 9 bases between them. The V gene's germline CDR1 is MNHEY and CDR2 SVGEGT. The CDR3 contains 11 residues. This chain's CDR3 is CASNRGAEAFF. Written as DNA, the CDR3 is TGTGCCAGCAATCGGGGGGCTGAAGCTTTCTTT.